These 18 T cell receptor beta chains originate from one sample sequenced in a study of T cell responses to AZD1222 COVID-19 vaccine. Produced via immunoSEQ multiplex PCR; TCRdb's table is partial and in-frame only. This table holds approximately 89,000 clones, 70% to 90% found once. Sequences were derived from peripheral blood, sampled 28 days after the second AZD1222 dose. All receptors derive from an adult who received the AZD1222 COVID-19 vaccine.

This chain uses TRBV2 with TRBJ2-7; a weak D match, TRBD1 (6 bases). The CDR3 contains 15 residues. Germline V CDR1 and CDR2: SNHLY, FYNNEI. V shed 5 bases and J shed 2 bases, with 16 bases lying between them. The CDR3 nucleotides are TGTGCCAGCAGTCCGGACGGGACAAAACCCTACGAGCAGTACTTC. Amino acid sequence: CASSPDGTKPYEQYF.

The rearrangement links TRBV9 to TRBJ2-1; no clear D gene. The CDR3 extends over 13 amino acids. The V gene's germline CDR1 is SGDLS and CDR2 YYNGEE. Trimming cost V 4 bases and J 10 bases, with 15 bases left between them. The CDR3 sequence: CASSSTQPKEQFF. The CDR3 DNA reads as TGTGCCAGCAGCTCCACGCAACCTAAAGAGCAGTTCTTC.

This chain joins TRBV30 and TRBJ2-2, with 7 bases matching TRBD1. CDR3 length equals 15 residues. V lost 3 bases to trimming and J lost 3 bases; unmatched junction nucleotides: 7. Germline V lookup: CDR1 GTSNPN, CDR2 SVGIG (reference sequence). CDR3 region: CAWRKGGLDTGELFF. The DNA for the CDR3 is TGTGCCTGGAGAAAAGGGGGCTTGGACACCGGGGAGCTGTTTTTT.

The CDR3 region has the DNA TGTGCCAGCAGGGTGGGGACCGGGGCAAATACGCAGTATTTT. The encoded protein is CASRVGTGANTQYF. The chain has TRBV2 and TRBJ2-3, with D perhaps TRBD1 or TRBD2 (5 bases each). CDR3 size: 14 residues. Trimming pared 6 bases from V and 7 bases from J, leaving 17 bases between. CDR1 SNHLY and CDR2 FYNNEI come from the germline V gene.

The V gene is TRBV7-8, the J gene TRBJ1-4; D not certain. Trimming shortened V by 3 bases and J by 3 bases, and 8 bases separated the two germline ends. CDR1 SGHVS and CDR2 FQNEAQ come from the germline V gene. The CDR3 totals 14 residues. The CDR3 region has the DNA TGTGCCAGCAGCTTCTCTGGGGCTAATGAAAAACTGTTTTTT. Its protein product is CASSFSGANEKLFF.

This chain joins TRBV9 and TRBJ2-3, with no clear D. The V and J ends lost 3 bases and 3 bases respectively, with 14 bases between them. The CDR3 loop spans 15 amino acids. The V gene's germline CDR1 is SGDLS and CDR2 YYNGEE. The CDR3 region is CASSAVGGFTDTQYF. The CDR3 bases are TGTGCCAGCAGCGCAGTGGGTGGGTTTACAGATACGCAGTATTTT.

The rearrangement joins TRBV28 to TRBJ2-1, with TRBD2 matching 7 bases. CDR3 length: 14 residues. Germline lookup yields CDR1 MDHEN and CDR2 SYDVKM. V dropped 4 bases and J dropped 5; count of bases not matched to a gene: 5. As DNA, the CDR3 is TGTGCCAGCAGTTCACCCGGGACTAACAATGAGCAGTTCTTC. It codes for CASSSPGTNNEQFF.

The chain links TRBV28 to TRBJ2-7, with 7 nucleotides matching TRBD2. This CDR3 has 13 residues. V shed 6 bases, J shed 4 bases, and the junction held 6 bases outside the gene matches. The V gene's germline CDR1 is MDHEN and CDR2 SYDVKM. CDR3 residues: CASRPSGLYEQYF. Written as DNA, the CDR3 is TGTGCCAGCAGACCTAGCGGTTTATACGAGCAGTACTTC.

V gene TRBV24-1 combines with J gene TRBJ2-7, with D perhaps matching TRBD1 (6 bases). The length of the CDR3 is 13 residues. Trimming took 4 bases from V and 3 from J, leaving 9 bases between them. Germline CDR1 is KGHDR and CDR2 is SFDVKD. CDR3 sequence (DNA): TGTGCCACCAGTGACCCGGACAGCTACGAGCAGTACTTC. Its protein is CATSDPDSYEQYF.

This chain connects TRBV14 to TRBJ2-7, with TRBD2 matching over 12 bases. J was trimmed by 5 bases and V by 0 bases; bases with no gene match: 20. This CDR3 region has 21 residues. Germline V gene lookup returns CDR1 SGHDN and CDR2 FVKESK. The CDR3 spells CASSQDSINASGRADLNEQYF. In nucleotides, the CDR3 is TGTGCCAGCAGCCAAGATAGTATTAACGCTAGCGGGAGGGCCGATCTCAACGAGCAGTACTTC.

The chain is built from TRBV5-1 and TRBJ1-2; weak D call: TRBD1 (6 bases). Trimming removed 4 bases at V and 4 bases at J, with 14 bases between. In germline, CDR1 is SGHRS, CDR2 YFSETQ. The CDR3 has 14 residues. The chain's CDR3 is CASSQAGAGYGYTF. CDR3 coding DNA: TGCGCCAGCAGCCAGGCAGGGGCCGGCTATGGCTACACCTTC. The full variable domain, with the rest looked up from reference TRBV5-1 and TRBJ1-2, is KAGVTQTPRYLIKTRGQQVTLSCSPISGHRSVSWYQQTPGQGLQFLFEYFSETQRNKGNFPGRFSGRQFSNSRSEMNVSTLELGDSALYLCASSQAGAGYGYTFGSGTRLTVV.

The V call is TRBV7-6, the J call TRBJ2-7, with 9 bases that match TRBD2. The J segment lost 7 bases and the V segment lost 6 bases, leaving 10 bases of the junction unmatched. CDR1 and CDR2 (germline): SGHVS, FNYEAQ. The CDR3 consists of 14 residues. The CDR3 reads CASSRIAGVREQYF. CDR3 bases: TGTGCCAGCAGTCGGATAGCGGGAGTGAGGGAGCAGTACTTC. Drawing the rest from reference TRBV7-6 and TRBJ2-7, the complete variable domain is GAGVSQSPRYKVTKRGQDVALRCDPISGHVSLYWYRQALGQGPEFLTYFNYEAQQDKSGLPNDRFSAERPEGSISTLTIQRTEQRDSAMYRCASSRIAGVREQYFGPGTRLTVT.

The genes are TRBV6-5 and TRBJ2-5, with TRBD2 matching over 8 bases. The V gene end was trimmed by 5 bases and the J gene end by 0 bases; junction bases not matched to a gene: 5. The V gene's germline CDR1 is MNHEY and CDR2 SVGAGI. CDR3 length: 15 residues. The CDR3 loop reads CASSRSGSHQETQYF. In DNA, the CDR3 is TGTGCCAGCAGTCGGAGCGGGAGCCACCAAGAGACCCAGTACTTC.

The V gene is TRBV28, the J gene TRBJ1-5; TRBD1 aligns across 10 bases. The germline gives CDR1 MDHEN, CDR2 SYDVKM. This CDR3 is built from 19 residues. J was trimmed by 0 bases and V by 7 bases; bases with no gene match: 15. The CDR3 region is CASTSLDRGLGDSNQPQHF. CDR3 in DNA: TGTGCCAGCACCTCACTCGACAGGGGGCTAGGAGATAGCAATCAGCCCCAGCATTTT.

This clone is a singleton in its sample. V and J are TRBV9 and TRBJ2-3; 8 positions agree with TRBD2. Germline values: CDR1 SGDLS, CDR2 YYNGEE. The length of the CDR3 is 20 residues. V trimming: 3 bases; J trimming: 3 bases; junction bases outside the gene matches: 21. The CDR3 bases are TGTGCCAGCAGCGCAATAGGCCCCGCTTCCGGACTAGCATCGACAGATACGCAGTATTTT. As protein: CASSAIGPASGLASTDTQYF.

The chain employs TRBV6-5 and TRBJ2-5; 8 nucleotides line up with TRBD2. J was trimmed by 4 bases and V by 5 bases; bases with no gene match: 9. CDR3 length: 15 amino acids. CDR1 is MNHEY and CDR2 is SVGAGI in the germline V gene. The CDR3 is CASSKQLAGGETQYF. In DNA, the CDR3 is TGTGCCAGCAGTAAACAGTTGGCGGGAGGAGAGACCCAGTACTTC.

The V and J genes are TRBV6-2 or TRBV6-3 and TRBJ2-1; D uncertain. The CDR3 is made up of 13 amino acids. V was shortened by 3 bases and J by 4 bases, with 7 bases between the two germline ends. CDR1 and CDR2 (germline): MNHEY, SVGEGT. Written as DNA, the CDR3 is TGTGCCAGCAGTTATTGGGCTTACAATGAGCAGTTCTTC. Translated, it gives CASSYWAYNEQFF.

The chain links TRBV2 to TRBJ1-2; D unresolved. Looked up from germline, CDR1 is SNHLY and CDR2 is FYNNEI. The CDR3 consists of 13 residues. The V end was cut by 8 bases, the J end by 0 bases, with 10 bases between. CDR3 in amino acids: CASGQVANYGYTF. CDR3 nucleotide sequence: TGTGCCAGCGGGCAGGTAGCTAACTATGGCTACACCTTC.